The source of this T cell receptor beta chain is a study of CD8+CD57+ T cells in acquired aplastic anemia. Looking at the study overall: Sorted CD4+ and CD8+ cells gave a mean 3.2 ug DNA, range roughly 0.18 to 30 ug. Reads per healthy sample averaged roughly 10 million (CD4+) and under 13 million (CD8+).

In the case of this clonotype: Antigen specificity is unknown.

General observations from the study: The study found no significant CD8+ Simpson's diversity difference between patients and controls. Patients shared some 30 CD8+ CDR3 sequences with controls.

With V trimmed by 2 bases and J by 10 bases, 2 bases remained unmatched. This CDR3 has 12 amino acids. CDR1 and CDR2 (germline): KGHDR, SFDVKD. CDR3 and TCR beta VDJ profiling relied on a genomic DNA template. TCRdb reprocessed the reads with MiXCR, giving one entry per CDR3 protein. Of around 170,000 distinct CDR3 sequences detected, around 60% appear once; the ten largest clones hold around 45%. The TCR originated in a human donor in good health. Sequenced input: sorted CD4+, CD8+, or CD8+CD57+ T cells (not recorded which) from PBMCs. V usage is TRBV24-1 and J usage is TRBJ1-2; 8 bases are shared with TRBD1. DNA of the CDR3: TGTGCCACCAGTGATTCAGGGGGCGACTACACCTTC. Amino acid sequence: CATSDSGGDYTF.